The sequence of this T cell receptor beta chain was determined in a study of blood T cell repertoires in COVID-19. The wider study: The analysed material was cDNA or gDNA that came from T cells, B-cell-depleted T cells, or PBMCs.

J was trimmed by 7 bases and V by 9 bases; bases with no gene match: 15. Germline V gene lookup returns CDR1 LNHDA and CDR2 SQIVND (reference sequence). CDR3 length equals 15 residues. TCRdb's copy holds only in-frame clones and misses some; the assay was immunoSEQ multiplex PCR. Of 150,000 to 200,000 clones in the sample, about 93% are singletons; the top ten hold 0.53%. The specimen sequenced was peripheral blood. This rearrangement joins TRBV19 to TRBJ1-5, with TRBD1 matching over 7 bases. This clonotype was obtained from a man between 50 and 59 years old with acute or convalescent COVID-19. The CDR3 sequence: CASLYEGGLGQPQHF. In nucleotides, the CDR3 is TGTGCCAGCCTCTATGAAGGGGGCCTGGGGCAGCCCCAGCATTTT.